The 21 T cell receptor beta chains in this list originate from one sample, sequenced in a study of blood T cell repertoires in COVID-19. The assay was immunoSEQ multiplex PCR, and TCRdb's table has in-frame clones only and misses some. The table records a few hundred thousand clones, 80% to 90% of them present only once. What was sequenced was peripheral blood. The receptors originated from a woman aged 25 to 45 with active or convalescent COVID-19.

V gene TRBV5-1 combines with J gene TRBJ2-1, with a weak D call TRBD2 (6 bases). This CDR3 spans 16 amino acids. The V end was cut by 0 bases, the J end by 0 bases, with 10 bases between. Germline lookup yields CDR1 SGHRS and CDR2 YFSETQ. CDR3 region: CASSLAGGISYNEQFF. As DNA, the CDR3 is TGCGCCAGCAGCTTGGCTGGGGGGATCTCCTACAATGAGCAGTTCTTC.

The CDR3 bases are TGTGCCAGCAGCGTAGGAAATAGCGGGGGTACCTACAATGAGCAGTTCTTC. It yields the protein CASSVGNSGGTYNEQFF. This chain connects TRBV9 to TRBJ2-1, with 9 bases aligning to TRBD2. The CDR3 consists of 17 residues. Unmatched junction bases numbered 6, after V lost 0 bases and J lost 2 bases. The germline V gene has CDR1 SGDLS and CDR2 YYNGEE.

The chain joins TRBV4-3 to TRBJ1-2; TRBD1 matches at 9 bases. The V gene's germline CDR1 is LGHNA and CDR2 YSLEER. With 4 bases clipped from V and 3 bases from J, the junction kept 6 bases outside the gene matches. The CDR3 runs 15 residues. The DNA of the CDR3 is TGCGCCAGCAGCCGGGGGACAGGGACCGACTATGGCTACACCTTC. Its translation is CASSRGTGTDYGYTF.

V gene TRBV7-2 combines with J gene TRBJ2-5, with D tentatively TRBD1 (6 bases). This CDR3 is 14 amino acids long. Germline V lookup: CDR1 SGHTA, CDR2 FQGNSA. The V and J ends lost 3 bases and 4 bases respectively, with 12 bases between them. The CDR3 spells CASSLDWGRETQYF. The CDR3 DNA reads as TGTGCCAGCAGCTTGGACTGGGGGCGAGAGACCCAGTACTTC.

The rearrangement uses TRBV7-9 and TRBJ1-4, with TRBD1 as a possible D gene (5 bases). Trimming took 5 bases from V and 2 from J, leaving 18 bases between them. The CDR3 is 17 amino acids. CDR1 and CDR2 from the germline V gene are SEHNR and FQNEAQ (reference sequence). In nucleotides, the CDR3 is TGTGCCAGCAGCCCCAGCCGGGGGGGTCAGACTAATGAAAAACTGTTTTTT. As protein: CASSPSRGGQTNEKLFF.

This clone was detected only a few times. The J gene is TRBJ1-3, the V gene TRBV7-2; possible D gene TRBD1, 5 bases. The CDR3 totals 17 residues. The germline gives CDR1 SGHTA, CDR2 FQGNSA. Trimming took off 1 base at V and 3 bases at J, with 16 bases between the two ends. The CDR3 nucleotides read TGTGCCAGCAGCTTAGAAAACCGAAGGGGATATGGAAACACCATATATTTT. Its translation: CASSLENRRGYGNTIYF.

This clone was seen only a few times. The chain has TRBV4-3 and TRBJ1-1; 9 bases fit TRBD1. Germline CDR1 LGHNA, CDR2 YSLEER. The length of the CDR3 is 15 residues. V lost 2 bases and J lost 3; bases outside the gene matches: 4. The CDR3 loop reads CASSQKDRGDTEAFF. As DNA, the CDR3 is TGCGCCAGCAGCCAAAAGGACAGGGGAGACACTGAAGCTTTCTTT.

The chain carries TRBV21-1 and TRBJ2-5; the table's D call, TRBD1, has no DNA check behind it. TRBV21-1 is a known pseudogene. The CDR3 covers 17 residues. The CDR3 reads CASSKGGQGIFQETQYF. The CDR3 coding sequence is TGTGCCAGCAGCAAAGGGGGACAGGGAATCTTCCAAGAGACCCAGTACTTC.

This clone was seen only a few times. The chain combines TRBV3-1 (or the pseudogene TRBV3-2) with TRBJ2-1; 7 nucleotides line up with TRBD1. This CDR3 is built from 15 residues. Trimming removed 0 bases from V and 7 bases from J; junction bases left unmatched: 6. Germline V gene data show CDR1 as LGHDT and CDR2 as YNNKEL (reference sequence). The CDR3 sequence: CASSQEGGHINEQFF. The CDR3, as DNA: TGTGCCAGCAGCCAAGAAGGGGGCCATATAAATGAGCAGTTCTTC.

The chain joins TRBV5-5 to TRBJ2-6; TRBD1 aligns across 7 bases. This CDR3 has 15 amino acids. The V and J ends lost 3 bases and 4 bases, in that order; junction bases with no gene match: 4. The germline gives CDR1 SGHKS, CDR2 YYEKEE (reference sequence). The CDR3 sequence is CASSSTGYGANVLTF. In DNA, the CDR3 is TGTGCCAGCAGCTCGACAGGGTACGGGGCCAACGTCCTGACTTTC.

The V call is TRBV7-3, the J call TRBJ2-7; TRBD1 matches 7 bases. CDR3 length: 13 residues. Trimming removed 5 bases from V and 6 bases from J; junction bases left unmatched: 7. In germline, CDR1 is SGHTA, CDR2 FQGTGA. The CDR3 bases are TGTGCCAGCAGCCAATCTACAGGGGCCGAGCAGTACTTC. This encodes CASSQSTGAEQYF.

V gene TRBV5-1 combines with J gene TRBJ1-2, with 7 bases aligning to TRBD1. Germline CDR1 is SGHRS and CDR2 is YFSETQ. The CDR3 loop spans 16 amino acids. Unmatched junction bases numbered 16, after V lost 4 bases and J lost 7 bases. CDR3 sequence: CASSRTAGQLPGGYTF. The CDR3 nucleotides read TGCGCCAGCAGCAGAACCGCGGGACAGCTCCCGGGTGGCTACACCTTC.

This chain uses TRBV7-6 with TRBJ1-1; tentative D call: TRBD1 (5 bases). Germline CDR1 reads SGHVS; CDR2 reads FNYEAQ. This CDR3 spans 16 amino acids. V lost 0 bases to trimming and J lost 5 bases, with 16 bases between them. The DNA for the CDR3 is TGTGCCAGCAGCTTAGCGCCCCAAAGGGGTCAAACTGAAGCTTTCTTT. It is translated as CASSLAPQRGQTEAFF.

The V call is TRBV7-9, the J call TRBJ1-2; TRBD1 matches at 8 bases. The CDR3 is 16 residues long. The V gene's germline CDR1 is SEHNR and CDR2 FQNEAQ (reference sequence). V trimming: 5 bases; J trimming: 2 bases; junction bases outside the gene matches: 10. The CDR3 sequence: CASSATPQGENYGYTF. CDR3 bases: TGTGCCAGCAGCGCGACGCCACAGGGGGAGAACTATGGCTACACCTTC. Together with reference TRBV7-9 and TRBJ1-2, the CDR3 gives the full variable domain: DTGVSQNPRHKITKRGQNVTFRCDPISEHNRLYWYRQTLGQGPEFLTYFQNEAQLEKSRLLSDRFSAERPKGSFSTLEIQRTEQGDSAMYLCASSATPQGENYGYTFGSGTRLTVV.

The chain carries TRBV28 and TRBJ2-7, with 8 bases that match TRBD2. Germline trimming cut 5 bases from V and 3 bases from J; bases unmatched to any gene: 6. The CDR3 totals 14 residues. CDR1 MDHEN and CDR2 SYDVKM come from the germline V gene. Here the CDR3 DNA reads TGTGCCAGCAGTGTCCCGGGGGGGATCTACGAGCAGTACTTC. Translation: CASSVPGGIYEQYF. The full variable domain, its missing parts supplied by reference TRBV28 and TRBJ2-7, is DVKVTQSSRYLVKRTGEKVFLECVQDMDHENMFWYRQDPGLGLRLIYFSYDVKMKEKGDIPEGYSVSREKKERFSLILESASTNQTSMYLCASSVPGGIYEQYFGPGTRLTVT.

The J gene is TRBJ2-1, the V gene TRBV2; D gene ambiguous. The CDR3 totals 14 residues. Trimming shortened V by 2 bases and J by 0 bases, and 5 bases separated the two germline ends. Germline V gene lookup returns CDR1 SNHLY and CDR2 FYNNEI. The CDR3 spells CASSERSSYNEQFF. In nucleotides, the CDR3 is TGTGCCAGCAGTGAACGTAGCTCCTACAATGAGCAGTTCTTC.

The CDR3 is CASTRGSNQPQHF. The CDR3 nucleotides read TGTGCCAGTACGCGCGGGAGCAATCAGCCCCAGCATTTT. This chain links TRBV19 with TRBJ1-5; D is undetermined. This CDR3 has 13 residues. CDR1 is LNHDA and CDR2 is SQIVND in the germline V gene (reference sequence). V was cut by 7 bases and J by 1 base, with 8 bases left in between.

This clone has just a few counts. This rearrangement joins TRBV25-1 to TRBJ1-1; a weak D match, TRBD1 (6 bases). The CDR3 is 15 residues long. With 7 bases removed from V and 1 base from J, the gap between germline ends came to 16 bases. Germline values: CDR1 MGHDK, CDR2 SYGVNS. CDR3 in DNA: TGTGCCAGCAAGCGGGGGGGGCAGCGGAACACTGAAGCTTTCTTT. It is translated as CASKRGGQRNTEAFF.

The CDR3 nucleotides are TGCGCCAGCAGCCAAGTCGAGGCCGAGACCCAGTACTTC. Protein: CASSQVEAETQYF. The chain employs TRBV4-3 and TRBJ2-5, with D unclear. The germline V and J ends were trimmed by 1 base and 5 bases, with 8 bases remaining between them. Germline V gene data show CDR1 as LGHNA and CDR2 as YSLEER. The CDR3 sequence is 13 residues long.

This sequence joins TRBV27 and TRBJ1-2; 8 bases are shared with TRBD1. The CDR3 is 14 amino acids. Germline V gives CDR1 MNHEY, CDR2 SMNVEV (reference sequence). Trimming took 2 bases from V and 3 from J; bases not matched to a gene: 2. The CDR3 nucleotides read TGTGCCAGCAGTTTAGGACAGGGCTACTATGGCTACACCTTC. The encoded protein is CASSLGQGYYGYTF.

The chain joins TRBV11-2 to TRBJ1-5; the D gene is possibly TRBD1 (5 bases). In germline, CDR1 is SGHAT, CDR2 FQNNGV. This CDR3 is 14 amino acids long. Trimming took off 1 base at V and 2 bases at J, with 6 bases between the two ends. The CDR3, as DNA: TGTGCCAGCAGCTTAGCGGGGGGCAATCAGCCCCAGCATTTT. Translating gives CASSLAGGNQPQHF.